This T cell receptor (beta chain) was retrieved from a study of cytomegalovirus exposure and HLA in healthy donors. The PCR employed 60 Vbeta primers together with 13 Jbeta primers. Libraries were prepared by immunoSEQ multiplex PCR; TCRdb keeps only in-frame clonotypes and omits some of them. This sample has some 120,000 clones; approximately 77% occur once, and the top ten carry about 1.8%. Germline V gene lookup returns CDR1 SEHNR and CDR2 FQNEAQ (reference sequence). CDR3 length equals 13 residues. Trimming stripped 3 bases from V and 1 base from J, with 6 bases between. A remark on this clone: Other DNA sequences in the sample encode the same CDR3.

The source of this sequence is a man aged 18 to 29 in good health and CMV-seronegative. The material sequenced was PBMCs. V is TRBV7-9 and J is TRBJ1-1; weak D call: TRBD1 (6 bases). As DNA, the CDR3 is TGTGCCAGCAGCTTGACAGGGAACACTGAAGCTTTCTTT. It is translated as CASSLTGNTEAFF. Combining the CDR3 with reference TRBV7-9 and TRBJ1-1 gives the whole variable domain DTGVSQNPRHKITKRGQNVTFRCDPISEHNRLYWYRQTLGQGPEFLTYFQNEAQLEKSRLLSDRFSAERPKGSFSTLEIQRTEQGDSAMYLCASSLTGNTEAFFGQGTRLTVV.